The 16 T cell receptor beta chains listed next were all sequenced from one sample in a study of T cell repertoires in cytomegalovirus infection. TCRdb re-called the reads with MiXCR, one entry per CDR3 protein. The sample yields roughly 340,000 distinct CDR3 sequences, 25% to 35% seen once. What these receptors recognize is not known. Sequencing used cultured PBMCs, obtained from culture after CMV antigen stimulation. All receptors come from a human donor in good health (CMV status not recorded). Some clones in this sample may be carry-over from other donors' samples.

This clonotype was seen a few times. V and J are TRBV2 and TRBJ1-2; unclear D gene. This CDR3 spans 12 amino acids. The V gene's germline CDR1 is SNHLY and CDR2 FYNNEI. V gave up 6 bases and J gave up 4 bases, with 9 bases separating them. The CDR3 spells CASSYSPYGYTF. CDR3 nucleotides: TGTGCCAGCAGCTACAGTCCCTATGGCTACACCTTC.

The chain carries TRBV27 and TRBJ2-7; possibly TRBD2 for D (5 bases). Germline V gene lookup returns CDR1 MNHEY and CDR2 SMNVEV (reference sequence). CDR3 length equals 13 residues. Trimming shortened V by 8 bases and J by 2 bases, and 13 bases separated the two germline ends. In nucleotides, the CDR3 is TGTGCCAGCGGACTGCATGTGACCTACGAGCAGTACTTC. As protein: CASGLHVTYEQYF.

CDR3 protein: CASSSRPAISTDTQYF. In DNA, the CDR3 is TGTGCCAGCAGCTCGCGACCGGCGATTAGCACAGATACGCAGTATTTT. The chain carries TRBV7-6 and TRBJ2-3; unclear D gene. Per the germline V gene, CDR1 is SGHVS and CDR2 is FNYEAQ. Trimming took 4 bases from V and 0 from J, leaving 14 bases between them. The CDR3 has 16 residues.

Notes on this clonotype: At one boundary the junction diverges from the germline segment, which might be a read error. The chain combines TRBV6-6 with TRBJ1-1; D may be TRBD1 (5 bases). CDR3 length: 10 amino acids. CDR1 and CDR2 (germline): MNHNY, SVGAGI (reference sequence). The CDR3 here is CDSSPWDVKF. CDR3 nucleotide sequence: TGTGACAGCAGTCCTTGGGACGTAAAATTT.

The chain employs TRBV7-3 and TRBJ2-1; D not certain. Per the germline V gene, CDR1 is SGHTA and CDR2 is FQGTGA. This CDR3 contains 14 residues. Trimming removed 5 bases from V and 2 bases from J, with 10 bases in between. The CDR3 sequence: CASSPFGPYNEQFF. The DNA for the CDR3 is TGTGCCAGCAGCCCCTTTGGGCCCTACAATGAGCAGTTCTTC.

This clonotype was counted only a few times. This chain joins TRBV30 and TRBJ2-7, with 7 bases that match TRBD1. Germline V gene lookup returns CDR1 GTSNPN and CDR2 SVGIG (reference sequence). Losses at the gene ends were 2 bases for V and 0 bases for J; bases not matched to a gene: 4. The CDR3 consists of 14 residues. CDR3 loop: CAWSPQGISYEQYF. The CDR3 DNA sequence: TGTGCCTGGAGTCCACAGGGGATCTCCTACGAGCAGTACTTC.

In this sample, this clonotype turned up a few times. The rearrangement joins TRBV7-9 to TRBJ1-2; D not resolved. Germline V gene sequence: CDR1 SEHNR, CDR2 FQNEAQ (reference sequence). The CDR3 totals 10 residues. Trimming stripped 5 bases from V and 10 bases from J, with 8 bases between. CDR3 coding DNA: TGTGCCAGCAGCCCGTCCTACTACACCTTC. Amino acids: CASSPSYYTF.

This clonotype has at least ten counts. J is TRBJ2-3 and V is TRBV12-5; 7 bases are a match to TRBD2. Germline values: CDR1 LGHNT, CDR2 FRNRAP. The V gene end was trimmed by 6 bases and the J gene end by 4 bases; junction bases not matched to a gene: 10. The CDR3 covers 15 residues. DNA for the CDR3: TGTGCTAGTGGGGTCGACGGGGCGGGAGCAGATACGCAGTATTTT. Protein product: CASGVDGAGADTQYF.

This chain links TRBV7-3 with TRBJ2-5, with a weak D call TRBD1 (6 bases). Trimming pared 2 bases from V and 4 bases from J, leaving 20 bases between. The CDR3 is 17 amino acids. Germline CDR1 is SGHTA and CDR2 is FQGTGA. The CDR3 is CASSLGPLGGSGETQYF. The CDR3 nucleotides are TGTGCCAGCAGCTTAGGCCCACTAGGGGGTTCCGGAGAGACCCAGTACTTC.

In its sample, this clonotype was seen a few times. The CDR3 DNA reads TGTGCCAGCACCGGACTAGCGGGAGCGGGAGATACGCAGTATTTT. Residues: CASTGLAGAGDTQYF. The V and J genes are TRBV6-6 and TRBJ2-3, with 13 bases identical to TRBD2. The CDR3 runs to 15 residues. The J segment lost 5 bases and the V segment lost 7 bases, leaving 6 bases of the junction unmatched. The germline gives CDR1 MNHNY, CDR2 SVGAGI (reference sequence).

The CDR3 reads CASSTGPGGDEQFF. CDR3 in DNA: TGTGCCAGCAGCACGGGCCCCGGTGGGGATGAGCAGTTCTTC. J is TRBJ2-1 and V is TRBV5-4, with D unclear. Germline assignment: CDR1 SGHNT and CDR2 YYREEE (reference sequence). V was pared by 4 bases and J by 8 bases, with 16 bases between. This CDR3 region has 14 residues. Filled out from reference TRBV5-4 and TRBJ2-1, the complete variable domain reads ETGVTQSPTHLIKTRGQQVTLRCSSQSGHNTVSWYQQALGQGPQFIFQYYREEENGRGNFPPRFSGLQFPNYSSELNVNALELDDSALYLCASSTGPGGDEQFFGPGTRLTVL.

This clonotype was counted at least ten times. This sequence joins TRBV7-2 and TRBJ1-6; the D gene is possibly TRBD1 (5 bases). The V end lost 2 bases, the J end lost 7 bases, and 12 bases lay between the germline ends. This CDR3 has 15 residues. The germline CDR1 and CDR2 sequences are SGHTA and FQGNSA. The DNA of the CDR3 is TGTGCCAGCAGCTTAACCCTAAGGGGAAATTCACCCCTCCACTTT. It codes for CASSLTLRGNSPLHF.

CDR3 DNA: TGTGCCAGCAGCCCCCCGACCGCAACTAATGAAAAACTGTTTTTT. It yields the protein CASSPPTATNEKLFF. The V gene is TRBV12-3 or TRBV12-4, the J gene TRBJ1-4; no definite D call. Trimming left V 6 bases short and J 0 bases short, with 11 bases between. The CDR3 loop spans 15 amino acids.

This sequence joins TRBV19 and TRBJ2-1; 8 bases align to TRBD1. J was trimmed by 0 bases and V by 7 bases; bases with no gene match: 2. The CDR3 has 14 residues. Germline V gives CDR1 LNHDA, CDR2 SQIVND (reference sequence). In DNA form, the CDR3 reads TGTGCCAGTACAACAGGGGGCTCCTACAATGAGCAGTTCTTC. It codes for CASTTGGSYNEQFF.

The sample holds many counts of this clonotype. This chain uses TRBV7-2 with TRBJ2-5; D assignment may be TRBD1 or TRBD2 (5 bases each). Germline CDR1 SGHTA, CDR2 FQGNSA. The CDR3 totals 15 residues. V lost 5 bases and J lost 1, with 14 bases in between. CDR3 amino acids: CASSASGTPQETQYF. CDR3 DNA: TGTGCCAGCAGCGCGTCCGGGACGCCCCAAGAGACCCAGTACTTC.

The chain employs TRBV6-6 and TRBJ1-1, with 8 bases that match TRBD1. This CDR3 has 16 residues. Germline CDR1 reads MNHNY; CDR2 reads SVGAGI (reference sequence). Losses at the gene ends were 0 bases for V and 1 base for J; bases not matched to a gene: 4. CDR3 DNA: TGTGCCAGCAGTTACTCGAAGACAGGGGCGAACACTGAAGCTTTCTTT. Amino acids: CASSYSKTGANTEAFF.